This T cell receptor (beta chain) was documented in a study of T cell responses to AZD1222 COVID-19 vaccine. The assay was immunoSEQ multiplex PCR, and TCRdb's table has in-frame clones only and misses some. Here the sample spans approximately 180,000 clones, 92% being singletons. The germline CDR1 and CDR2 sequences are SGHNT and YENEEA. The CDR3 is 16 amino acids. V was cut by 3 bases and J by 5 bases, with 17 bases left in between. The sample consisted of peripheral blood, taken on day 0 of AZD1222 vaccination. The rearrangement links TRBV11-3 to TRBJ2-1; D is possibly TRBD1 or TRBD2 (6 bases each). This receptor was obtained from an adult in good health. CDR3 DNA sequence: TGTGCCAGCAGCTTGAGACACGGGGGCGCGGACAATGAGCAGTTCTTC. Its translation is CASSLRHGGADNEQFF. Together with reference TRBV11-3 and TRBJ2-1, the CDR3 gives the full variable domain: EAGVVQSPRYKIIEKKQPVAFWCNPISGHNTLYWYLQNLGQGPELLIRYENEEAVDDSQLPKDRFSAERLKGVDSTLKIQPAELGDSAVYLCASSLRHGGADNEQFFGPGTRLTVL.